These 25 T cell receptor beta chains came from one sample sequenced in a study of T cell clonality in common variable immunodeficiency (dated by TCRdb to between 2014 and 2016). The library was prepared using the immunoSEQ multiplex PCR assay. TCRdb limited this immuneACCESS table to in-frame rearrangements with V and J called. A share of clones is missing; checked studies link under half to unresolved V genes, and the rest is unexplained. In this sample, fewer than 20,000 clones appear, none counted once only. Jointly, the top ten make up around 13% of the sample. Their antigens are not known. Findings and caveats that apply to the study as a whole: Fewer deletions and N-nucleotide insertions were reportedly observed in CVID TCRbeta sequences, and highly modified clones with 13 or more V deletions were reportedly absent from CVID TCRbeta sequences.

The specimen sequenced was peripheral blood mononuclear cells. These receptors were obtained from a human donor with common variable immunodeficiency.

This clone was observed many times. Coverage ceases 3 residues before the CDR3 finishes, and the germline J gene fills in the end. The chain carries TRBV5-6 and TRBJ1-6, with 10 bases fitting TRBD1. The V gene's germline CDR1 is SGHDT and CDR2 YYEEEE. The CDR3 is 14 amino acids. Trimming at V came to 4 bases and at J to 9 bases, leaving 4 bases not matched to a gene. The part of the CDR3 DNA that was read is TGTGCCAGCAGCCTGGGACAGGGGACTTCACCC. Protein: CASSLGQGTSP. In full, the CDR3 is CASSLGQGTSPLHF.

The sequenced part of the CDR3 DNA is TGCAGTGCTGGAAAGCGGGAGAAAGAGACC. Protein: CSAGKREKET. In full, the CDR3 is CSAGKREKETQYF. The gene calls are TRBV20-1 and TRBJ2-5, with 8 positions matching TRBD2. The read gets to within 3 residues of the CDR3 end, and the germline J gene fills in the rest. The CDR3 is made up of 13 amino acids. CDR1 and CDR2 from the germline V gene are DFQATT and SNEGSKA (reference sequence). The ends lost 5 bases at V and 3 bases at J; junction bases unmatched: 5.

This clone was detected a few times. The sequence runs out 3 residues before the end of the CDR3; the remainder is reconstructed from the germline J gene. This chain links TRBV7-2 with TRBJ2-5, with TRBD2 matching 13 bases. The CDR3 spans 15 residues. Germline V lookup: CDR1 SGHTA, CDR2 FQGNSA. CDR3 residues: CASSWTSGGPITQYF. The covered CDR3 bases are TGTGCCAGCAGCTGGACTAGCGGGGGTCCAATAACC. Complete variable domain (other parts from reference TRBV7-2 and TRBJ2-5): GAGVSQSPSNKVTEKGKDVELRCDPISGHTALYWYRQSLGQGLEFLIYFQGNSAPDKSGLPSDRFSAERTGGSVSTLTIQRTQQEDSAVYLCASSWTSGGPITQYFGPGTRLLVL.

Note on this clone: Read sequence stops 3 residues before the CDR3 end, and the germline J gene provides the missing end. The genes are TRBV7-7 and TRBJ2-5, with 7 bases that match TRBD1. With V trimmed by 5 bases and J by 6 bases, 9 bases remained unmatched. Per the germline V gene, CDR1 is SSHAT and CDR2 is FNYEAQ (reference sequence). The CDR3 sequence is 14 residues long. CDR3 amino acids: CASSHRGSNQTQYF. The sequenced CDR3 bases are TGTGCCAGCAGCCACAGGGGAAGCAATCAGACC. Complete variable domain (other parts from reference TRBV7-7 and TRBJ2-5): GAGVSQSPRYKVTKRGQDVTLRCDPISSHATLYWYQQALGQGPEFLTYFNYEAQPDKSGLPSDRFSAERPEGSISTLTIQRTEQRDSAMYRCASSHRGSNQTQYFGPGTRLLVL.

This clone was recorded many times. The DNA ends 3 residues before the CDR3 does, and the rest of the CDR3 is filled in from the germline J gene. The chain has TRBV7-2 and TRBJ2-2, with D possibly matching TRBD2 (6 bases). The CDR3 has 15 residues. V dropped 2 bases and J dropped 4 bases, with 11 bases sitting between them. CDR1 and CDR2 (germline): SGHTA, FQGNSA. The CDR3: CASSLLTSSTGELFF. The sequenced CDR3 bases are TGTGCCAGCAGCTTACTAACTAGCTCCACCGGGGAG.

This clone was found many times. The CDR3 end lies 3 residues beyond the end of the read and is filled in from the germline J gene. The chain employs TRBV12-5 and TRBJ2-1, with 10 bases aligning to TRBD2. The CDR3 totals 15 residues. CDR1 LGHNT and CDR2 FRNRAP come from the germline V gene. With 0 bases clipped from V and 6 bases from J, the junction kept 2 bases outside the gene matches. This CDR3 reads CASGLVSGGRNEQFF. CDR3 DNA (partial): TGTGCTAGTGGTTTGGTTAGCGGGGGGCGCAATGAG. Looking up the rest from reference TRBV12-5 and TRBJ2-1 gives the full variable domain: DARVTQTPRHKVTEMGQEVTMRCQPILGHNTVFWYRQTMMQGLELLAYFRNRAPLDDSGMPKDRFSAEMPDATLATLKIQPSEPRDSAVYFCASGLVSGGRNEQFFGPGTRLTVL.

For this clone: Read coverage stops 3 residues before the CDR3 terminus; the germline J gene supplies the remainder. This chain joins TRBV19 and TRBJ2-7; 7 nucleotides match TRBD1. Germline V lookup: CDR1 LNHDA, CDR2 SQIVND (reference sequence). The length of the CDR3 is 14 residues. With V trimmed by 4 bases and J by 3 bases, 6 bases remained unmatched. Partial CDR3 DNA: TGTGCCAGTAGTAAGACAGGGCTTAACTACGAG. This translates into CASSKTGLNYE. In full, the CDR3 reads CASSKTGLNYEQYF.

CDR3 residues: CASSISTGGITEAFF. The CDR3 DNA, read in part, is TGTGCCAGCAGCATTAGCACAGGGGGTATCACTGAA. The V gene is TRBV7-2, the J gene TRBJ1-1; 8 bases map to TRBD1. With the read ending 3 residues before the CDR3 end, the germline J gene is used to fill in that end. The CDR3 spans 15 residues. V dropped 5 bases and J dropped 4; count of bases not matched to a gene: 9. Per the germline V gene, CDR1 is SGHTA and CDR2 is FQGNSA. Full variable domain (outside the CDR3, taken from reference TRBV7-2 and TRBJ1-1): GAGVSQSPSNKVTEKGKDVELRCDPISGHTALYWYRQSLGQGLEFLIYFQGNSAPDKSGLPSDRFSAERTGGSVSTLTIQRTQQEDSAVYLCASSISTGGITEAFFGQGTRLTVV.

This clone turned up a few times. The read ends 3 residues shy of where the CDR3 ends; the end is completed using the germline J gene. This chain uses TRBV5-1 with TRBJ2-7; 12 nucleotides match TRBD2. The CDR3 is made up of 14 amino acids. Trimming took 3 bases from V and 2 from J; bases not matched to a gene: 0. Germline V gene data show CDR1 as SGHRS and CDR2 as YFSETQ. The CDR3 is CASSWTSGTYEQYF. The DNA read from the CDR3 is TGCGCCAGCAGCTGGACTAGCGGGACCTACGAG. The whole variable domain, remainder taken from reference TRBV5-1 and TRBJ2-7, is KAGVTQTPRYLIKTRGQQVTLSCSPISGHRSVSWYQQTPGQGLQFLFEYFSETQRNKGNFPGRFSGRQFSNSRSEMNVSTLELGDSALYLCASSWTSGTYEQYFGPGTRLTVT.

This clone has a handful of counts. The sequence runs out 3 residues before the end of the CDR3; the remainder is reconstructed from the germline J gene. Other DNA sequences in the same sample also yield this CDR3. This chain joins TRBV6-2 or TRBV6-3 and TRBJ2-2; D may be TRBD2 (6 bases). Trimming took 6 bases from V and 4 from J, leaving 9 bases between them. The CDR3 contains 13 residues. CDR1 is MNHEY, CDR2 SVGEGT, per germline. The CDR3 sequence: CASRRDFTGELFF. The part of the CDR3 DNA that was read is TGTGCCAGCAGGCGGGATTTCACCGGGGAG.

This clone was detected only a few times. The read ends 3 residues before the CDR3 terminus; that terminus is restored from the germline J gene. V usage is TRBV2 and J usage is TRBJ1-3; TRBD1 matches at 8 bases. The ends lost 6 bases at V and 8 bases at J; junction bases unmatched: 6. The germline V gene encodes CDR1 SNHLY and CDR2 FYNNEI. CDR3 length: 13 amino acids. The CDR3 spells CASRDRVVDTIYF. The covered CDR3 bases are TGTGCCAGCAGGGACAGGGTGGTAGACACC.

This clone was picked up a small number of times. The CDR3 is cut off 3 residues early in the read; its end comes from the germline J gene. The rearrangement joins TRBV19 to TRBJ2-1; possibly TRBD1 for D (5 bases). Trimming removed 3 bases at V and 9 bases at J, with 18 bases between. The CDR3 extends over 15 amino acids. Germline V gene sequence: CDR1 LNHDA, CDR2 SQIVND (reference sequence). The part of the CDR3 DNA that was read is TGTGCCAGTAGTATGAGTTCTTGGGGCGTCGTTGAG. Its protein product is CASSMSSWGVVE. The entire CDR3 is CASSMSSWGVVEQFF.

This clone was seen repeatedly, ten times or more. The CDR3 extends 3 residues past the end of the read, so its final part is completed from the germline J gene. The gene calls are TRBV18 and TRBJ1-1; maybe TRBD1 (6 bases). The CDR3 has 19 amino acids. Germline CDR1 reads KGHSH; CDR2 reads LQKENI. The V gene lost 4 bases and the J gene lost 1 base, with 25 bases spanning the gap. Partial CDR3 DNA: TGTGCCAGCTCACGCGCGATCATACTAGCGGGGGCCCGGAACACTGAA. This translates into CASSRAIILAGARNTE. The complete CDR3 protein is CASSRAIILAGARNTEAFF.

This clone was observed many times. The read stops 3 residues short of the end of the CDR3; the missing end is completed from the germline J gene. The V and J genes are TRBV2 and TRBJ1-4, with 9 positions matching TRBD1. Trimming at V came to 6 bases and at J to 6 bases, leaving 2 bases not matched to a gene. Germline CDR1 and CDR2: SNHLY and FYNNEI. The CDR3 extends over 13 amino acids. The chain's CDR3 is CASRTGGDEKLFF. CDR3 DNA, as far as it was read: TGTGCCAGCAGGACAGGGGGGGATGAAAAA.

Ten or more counts support this clone. CDR3 amino acids: CSARAVQGFYNEQFF. The sequenced CDR3 bases are TGCAGTGCTAGAGCAGTACAGGGATTCTACAATGAG. The chain recombines TRBV20-1 with TRBJ2-1; D possibly corresponds to TRBD1 (6 bases). The CDR3 end falls 3 residues outside the read, so it is completed with the germline J gene. This CDR3 region has 15 residues. The germline V gene encodes CDR1 DFQATT and CDR2 SNEGSKA (reference sequence). The ends were cut back, 1 base at V and 3 bases at J, with 13 bases in the middle.

This clone was detected a few times. The read halts 3 residues ahead of the CDR3 end, with the missing end drawn from the germline J gene. This chain links TRBV19 with TRBJ1-1; D gene ambiguous. V was cut by 2 bases and J by 6 bases, with 7 bases left in between. The CDR3 is made up of 12 amino acids. The germline gives CDR1 LNHDA, CDR2 SQIVND (reference sequence). CDR3 DNA (partial): TGTGCCAGTAGTATAAGGTGGCCTGAA. Translation: CASSIRWPE. The whole CDR3 protein reads CASSIRWPEAFF.

A note on this clone: The CDR3 goes on 3 residues after the read ends, and that part is filled in from the germline J gene. The chain recombines TRBV20-1 with TRBJ2-3; tentative D call: TRBD2 (7 bases). Deletions cut 5 bases from V and 4 bases from J, with 19 bases between. Germline CDR1 DFQATT, CDR2 SNEGSKA (reference sequence). The CDR3 contains 15 residues. The CDR3 spells CSAGRGGGASDTQYF. The CDR3 DNA, read in part, is TGCAGTGCTGGAAGGGGGGGCGGGGCCTCAGATACG.

This clone was observed at least ten times. The read is 3 residues too short to cover the CDR3 end, so that end is filled in from the germline J gene. The chain combines TRBV5-1 with TRBJ2-7, with 7 bases that match TRBD2. The CDR3 is 15 amino acids. In germline, CDR1 is SGHRS, CDR2 YFSETQ. Trimming at V came to 5 bases and at J to 2 bases, leaving 10 bases not matched to a gene. The sequenced part of the CDR3 DNA is TGCGCCAGCAGGCGGGGGTGGGCGGAAGCCTACGAG. Translation: CASRRGWAEAYE. The full CDR3 sequence reads CASRRGWAEAYEQYF.

With respect to this clone: The CDR3 is cut off 3 residues early in the read; its end comes from the germline J gene. This chain uses TRBV18 with TRBJ1-3, with 8 bases that match TRBD1. The CDR3 is 14 amino acids. Per germline, CDR1 KGHSH and CDR2 LQKENI. Trimming took 6 bases from V and 2 from J; bases not matched to a gene: 3. The CDR3 is CASSLDRAGNTIYF. The covered CDR3 bases are TGTGCCAGCTCGCTGGACAGGGCTGGAAACACC.

There are a few counts of this clone. The read gets to within 3 residues of the CDR3 end, and the germline J gene fills in the rest. The rearrangement links TRBV7-2 to TRBJ2-5, with D perhaps TRBD1 (5 bases). The V gene lost 1 base and the J gene lost 5 bases, with 11 bases spanning the gap. Germline V gene data show CDR1 as SGHTA and CDR2 as FQGNSA. The CDR3 is 14 amino acids. The part of the CDR3 DNA that was read is TGTGCCAGCAGCTTAGTGTCAGGGCTCGAGACC. This codes for CASSLVSGLET. The full CDR3 is CASSLVSGLETQYF.

With regard to this clone: The CDR3 goes on 3 residues after the read ends, and that part is filled in from the germline J gene. The rearrangement joins TRBV7-2 to TRBJ1-5; maybe TRBD1 (6 bases). This CDR3 contains 15 residues. Trimming took off 4 bases at V and 3 bases at J, with 13 bases between the two ends. Germline CDR1 SGHTA, CDR2 FQGNSA. Here the CDR3 reads CASSSRGTTNQPQHF. Incomplete CDR3 DNA: TGTGCCAGCAGCTCAAGGGGGACCACCAATCAGCCC.

This clone was recorded many times. The sequenced fragment ends 3 residues before the CDR3 boundary, so the rest is inferred from the germline J gene. The rearrangement uses TRBV5-1 and TRBJ2-5; 15 positions match TRBD2. V lost 4 bases, J lost 4 bases, and 5 bases stayed unmatched. CDR3 length: 16 amino acids. Germline CDR1 SGHRS, CDR2 YFSETQ. This CDR3 reads CASSPPGLAGGETQYF. The sequenced CDR3 bases are TGCGCCAGCAGCCCACCGGGACTAGCGGGGGGAGAGACC.

With regard to this clone: From the germline J gene comes the end of the CDR3, since the read stops 3 residues before it. The J gene is TRBJ1-6, the V gene TRBV18; 7 bases map to TRBD1. The germline V gene encodes CDR1 KGHSH and CDR2 LQKENI. Trimming removed 2 bases from V and 6 bases from J; junction bases left unmatched: 1. This CDR3 is 14 amino acids long. The CDR3 DNA, read in part, is TGTGCCAGCTCACCATCAGGGGGTAATTCACCC. Encoded protein: CASSPSGGNSP. The CDR3, in full, reads CASSPSGGNSPLHF.

Notes on this clone: The read ends 3 residues early relative to the CDR3; the germline J gene fills the gap. V usage is TRBV2 and J usage is TRBJ2-3; the D gene is possibly TRBD1 (6 bases). From germline, CDR1 is SNHLY and CDR2 FYNNEI. The CDR3 loop spans 13 amino acids. V dropped 6 bases and J dropped 3 bases, with 10 bases sitting between them. The sequenced part of the CDR3 DNA is TGTGCCAGCAGATTCCAGGGGACAGATACG. It specifies CASRFQGTDT. The complete CDR3 protein is CASRFQGTDTQYF.

Of note for this clone: Read coverage stops 3 residues before the CDR3 terminus; the germline J gene supplies the remainder. The rearrangement joins TRBV20-1 to TRBJ2-5, with 7 bases fitting TRBD2. CDR1 and CDR2 from the germline V gene are DFQATT and SNEGSKA (reference sequence). The ends lost 4 bases at V and 3 bases at J; junction bases unmatched: 5. The CDR3 contains 13 residues. CDR3 sequence: CSAKGLIEETQYF. The CDR3 bases that were read are TGCAGTGCTAAGGGACTAATCGAAGAGACC.